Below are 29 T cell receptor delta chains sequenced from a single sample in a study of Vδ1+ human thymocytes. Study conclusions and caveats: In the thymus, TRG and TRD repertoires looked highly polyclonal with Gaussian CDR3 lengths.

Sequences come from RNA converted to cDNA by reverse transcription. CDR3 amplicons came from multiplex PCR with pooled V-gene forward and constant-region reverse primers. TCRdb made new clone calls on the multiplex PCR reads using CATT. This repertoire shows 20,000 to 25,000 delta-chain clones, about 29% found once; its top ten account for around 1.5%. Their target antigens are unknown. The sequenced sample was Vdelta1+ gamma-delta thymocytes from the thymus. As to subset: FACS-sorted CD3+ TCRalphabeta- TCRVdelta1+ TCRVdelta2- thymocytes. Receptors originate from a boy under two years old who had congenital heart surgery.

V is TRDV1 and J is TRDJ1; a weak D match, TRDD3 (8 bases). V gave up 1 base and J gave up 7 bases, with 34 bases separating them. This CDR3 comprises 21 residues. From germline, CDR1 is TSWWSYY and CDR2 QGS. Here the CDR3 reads CALGEPLPVGDTQRGETKLIF. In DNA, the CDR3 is TGTGCTCTTGGGGAACCCCTTCCTGTTGGGGATACCCAACGAGGTGAGACTAAACTCATCTTT.

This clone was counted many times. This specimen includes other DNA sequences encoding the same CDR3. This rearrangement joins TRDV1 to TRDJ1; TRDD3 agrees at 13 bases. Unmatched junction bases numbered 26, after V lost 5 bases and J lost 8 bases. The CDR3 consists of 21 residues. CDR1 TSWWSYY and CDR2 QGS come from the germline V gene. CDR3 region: CALGITAPSPLLLGDTGKLIF. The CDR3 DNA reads TGTGCTCTTGGGATAACCGCCCCCTCCCCGCTTCTACTGGGGGATACGGGGAAACTCATCTTT.

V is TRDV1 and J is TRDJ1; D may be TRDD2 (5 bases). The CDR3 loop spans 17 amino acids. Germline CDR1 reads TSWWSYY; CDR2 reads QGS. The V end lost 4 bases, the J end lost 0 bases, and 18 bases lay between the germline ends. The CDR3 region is CALGVIFPPAYTDKLIF. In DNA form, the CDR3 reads TGTGCTCTTGGGGTCATCTTCCCTCCTGCGTACACCGATAAACTCATCTTT.

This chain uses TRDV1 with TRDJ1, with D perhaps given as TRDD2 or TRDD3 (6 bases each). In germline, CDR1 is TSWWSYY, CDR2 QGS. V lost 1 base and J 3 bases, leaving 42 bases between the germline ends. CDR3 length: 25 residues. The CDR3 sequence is CALGEPSGLPSLANLVGYESDKLIF. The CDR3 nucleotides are TGTGCTCTTGGGGAACCGTCTGGCCTTCCATCGCTAGCGAACCTGGTGGGATATGAATCCGATAAACTCATCTTT.

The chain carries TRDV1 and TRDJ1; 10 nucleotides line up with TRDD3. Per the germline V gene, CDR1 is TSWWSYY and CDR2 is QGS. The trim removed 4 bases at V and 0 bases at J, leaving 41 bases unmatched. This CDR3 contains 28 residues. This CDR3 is CALGAPPGVPTGVMGDTPPYSYTDKLIF. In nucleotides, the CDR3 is TGTGCTCTTGGGGCCCCCCCCGGGGTTCCTACGGGGGTCATGGGGGATACTCCCCCCTATTCGTACACCGATAAACTCATCTTT.

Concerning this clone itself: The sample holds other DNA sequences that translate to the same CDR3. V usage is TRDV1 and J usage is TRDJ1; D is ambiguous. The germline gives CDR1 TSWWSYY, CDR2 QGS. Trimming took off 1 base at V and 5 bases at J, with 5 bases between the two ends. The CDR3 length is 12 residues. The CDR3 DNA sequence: TGTGCTCTTGGGGAACCCGGAGATAAACTCATCTTT. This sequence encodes CALGEPGDKLIF.

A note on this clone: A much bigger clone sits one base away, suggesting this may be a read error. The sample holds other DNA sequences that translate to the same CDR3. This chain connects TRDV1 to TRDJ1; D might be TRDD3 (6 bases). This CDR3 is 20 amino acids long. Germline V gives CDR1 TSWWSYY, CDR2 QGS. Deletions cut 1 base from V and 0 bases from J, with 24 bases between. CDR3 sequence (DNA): TGTGCTCTTGGGGAACAGATACTTGGGGATCCACGGTCATACACCGATAAACTCATCTTT. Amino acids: CALGEQILGDPRSYTDKLIF.

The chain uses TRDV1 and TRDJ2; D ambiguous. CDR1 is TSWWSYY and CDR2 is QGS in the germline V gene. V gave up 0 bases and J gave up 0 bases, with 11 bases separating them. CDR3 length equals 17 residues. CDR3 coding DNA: TGTGCTCTTGGGGAACTTACACGCCCAGCTTTGACAGCACAACTCTTCTTT. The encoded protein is CALGELTRPALTAQLFF.

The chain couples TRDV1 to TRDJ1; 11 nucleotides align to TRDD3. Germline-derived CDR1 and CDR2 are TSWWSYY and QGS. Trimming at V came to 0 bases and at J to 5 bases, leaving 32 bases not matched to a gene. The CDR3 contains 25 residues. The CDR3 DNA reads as TGTGCTCTTGGGGAACTCTCCCTTCCTACTCAACTCCTTACTGGGGGATATAGGCATGGGGATAAACTCATCTTT. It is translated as CALGELSLPTQLLTGGYRHGDKLIF.

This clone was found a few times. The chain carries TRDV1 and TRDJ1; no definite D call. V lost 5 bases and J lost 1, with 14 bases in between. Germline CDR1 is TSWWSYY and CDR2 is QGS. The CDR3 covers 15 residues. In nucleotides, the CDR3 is TGTGCTCTTGGGTCCCTAGACTCGGTCACCGATAAACTCATCTTT. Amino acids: CALGSLDSVTDKLIF.

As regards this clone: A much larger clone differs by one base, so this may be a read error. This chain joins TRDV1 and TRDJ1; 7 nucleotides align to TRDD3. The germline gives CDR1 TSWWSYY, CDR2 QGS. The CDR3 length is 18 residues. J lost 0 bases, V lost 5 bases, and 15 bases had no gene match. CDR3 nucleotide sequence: TGTGCTCTTGGGCATTCCCCCCCTGGGGGTAAATACACCGATAAACTCATCTTT. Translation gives CALGHSPPGGKYTDKLIF.

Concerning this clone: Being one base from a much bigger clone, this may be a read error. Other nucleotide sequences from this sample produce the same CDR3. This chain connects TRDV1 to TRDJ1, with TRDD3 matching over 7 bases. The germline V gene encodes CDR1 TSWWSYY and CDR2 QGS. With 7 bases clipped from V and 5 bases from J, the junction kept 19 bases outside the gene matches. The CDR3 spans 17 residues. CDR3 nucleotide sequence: TGTGCTCTTGATCGATACTGGGGATCCGTTGGGACTGATAAACTCATCTTT. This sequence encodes CALDRYWGSVGTDKLIF.

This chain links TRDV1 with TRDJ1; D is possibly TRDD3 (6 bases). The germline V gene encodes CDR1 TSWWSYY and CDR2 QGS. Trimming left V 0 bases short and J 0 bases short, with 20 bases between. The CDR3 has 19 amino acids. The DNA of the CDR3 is TGTGCTCTTGGGGAACTATCGGAGGGGGACTTTTTTTACACCGATAAACTCATCTTT. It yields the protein CALGELSEGDFFYTDKLIF.

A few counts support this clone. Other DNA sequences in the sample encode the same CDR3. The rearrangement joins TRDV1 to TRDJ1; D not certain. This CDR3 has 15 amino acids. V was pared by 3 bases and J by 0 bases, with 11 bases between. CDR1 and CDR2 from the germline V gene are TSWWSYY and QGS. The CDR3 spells CALGDPYLYTDKLIF. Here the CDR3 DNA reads TGTGCTCTTGGGGACCCATACCTTTACACCGATAAACTCATCTTT.

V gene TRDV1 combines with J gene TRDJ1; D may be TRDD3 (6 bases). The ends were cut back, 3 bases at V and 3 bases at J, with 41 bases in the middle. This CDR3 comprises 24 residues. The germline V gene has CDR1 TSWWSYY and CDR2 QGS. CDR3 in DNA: TGTGCTCTTGGGGACTCTCCCGGCCCTCGGGTGGGGGGACAAGATTACCCTTTCCCCGATAAACTCATCTTT. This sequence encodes CALGDSPGPRVGGQDYPFPDKLIF.

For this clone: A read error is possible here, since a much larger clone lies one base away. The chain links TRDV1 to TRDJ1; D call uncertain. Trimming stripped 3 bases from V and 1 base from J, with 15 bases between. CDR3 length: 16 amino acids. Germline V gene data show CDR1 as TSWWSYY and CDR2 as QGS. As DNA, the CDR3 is TGTGCTCTTGGGGACCCAAGAGTTCCCCGCACCGATAAACTCATCTTT. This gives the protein CALGDPRVPRTDKLIF.

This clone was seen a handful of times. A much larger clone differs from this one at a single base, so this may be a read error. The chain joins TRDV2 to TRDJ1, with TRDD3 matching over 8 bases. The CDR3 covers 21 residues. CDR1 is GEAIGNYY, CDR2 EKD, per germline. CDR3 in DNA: TGTGCCTGTGCCGGACCTAGCTGGGGGAGCCCCCACGTAACCGGTACCGATGAACTCATCTTT. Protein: CACAGPSWGSPHVTGTDELIF.

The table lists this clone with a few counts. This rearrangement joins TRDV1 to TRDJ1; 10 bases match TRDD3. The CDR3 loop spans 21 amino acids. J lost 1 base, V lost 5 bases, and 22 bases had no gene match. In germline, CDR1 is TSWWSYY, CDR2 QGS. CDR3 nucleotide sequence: TGTGCTCTTGGGTCTGGCCTTCCGCGGCTGCTGGGGGATAGTAGCACCGATAAACTCATCTTT. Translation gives CALGSGLPRLLGDSSTDKLIF.

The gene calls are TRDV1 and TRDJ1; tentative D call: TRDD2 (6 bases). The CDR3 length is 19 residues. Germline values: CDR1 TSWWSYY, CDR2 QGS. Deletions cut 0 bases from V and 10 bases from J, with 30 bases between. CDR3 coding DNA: TGTGCTCTTGGGGAACTGAGGAGGCCTTCCCTCGATTTGGGGTGGAGACTCATCTTT. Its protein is CALGELRRPSLDLGWRLIF.

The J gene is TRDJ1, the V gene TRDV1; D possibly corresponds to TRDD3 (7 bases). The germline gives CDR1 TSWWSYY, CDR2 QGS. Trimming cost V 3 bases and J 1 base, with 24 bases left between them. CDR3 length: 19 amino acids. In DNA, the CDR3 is TGTGCTCTTGGGGACCCTTCCCTATACCGTACTGGGGTCACCGATAAACTCATCTTT. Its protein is CALGDPSLYRTGVTDKLIF.

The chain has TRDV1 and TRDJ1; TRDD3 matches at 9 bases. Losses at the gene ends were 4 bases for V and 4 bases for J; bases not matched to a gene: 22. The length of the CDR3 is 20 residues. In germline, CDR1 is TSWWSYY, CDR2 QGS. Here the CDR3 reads CALGVRPSHTWGMKSDKLIF. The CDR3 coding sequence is TGTGCTCTTGGGGTAAGGCCTTCCCATACCTGGGGGATGAAAAGCGATAAACTCATCTTT.

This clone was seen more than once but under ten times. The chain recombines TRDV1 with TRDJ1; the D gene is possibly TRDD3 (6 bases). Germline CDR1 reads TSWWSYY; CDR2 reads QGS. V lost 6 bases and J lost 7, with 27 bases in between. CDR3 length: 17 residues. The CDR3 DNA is TGTGCTCTTGGAATCCGGGGGACCCAACCGCCATCGGGTAAACTCATCTTT. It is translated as CALGIRGTQPPSGKLIF.

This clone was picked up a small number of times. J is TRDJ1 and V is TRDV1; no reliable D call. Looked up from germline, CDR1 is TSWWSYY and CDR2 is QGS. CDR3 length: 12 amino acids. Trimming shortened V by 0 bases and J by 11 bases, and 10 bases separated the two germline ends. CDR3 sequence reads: CALGELGAGLIF. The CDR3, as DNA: TGTGCTCTTGGGGAACTAGGCGCCGGGCTCATCTTT.

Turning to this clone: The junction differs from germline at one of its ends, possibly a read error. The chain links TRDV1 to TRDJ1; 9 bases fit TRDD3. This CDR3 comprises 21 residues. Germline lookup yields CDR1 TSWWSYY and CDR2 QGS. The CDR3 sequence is CAPGEFFPITGGDVYTDKLIF. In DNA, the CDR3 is TGTGCTCCTGGGGAATTCTTCCCCATAACTGGGGGAGACGTGTACACCGATAAACTCATCTTT.

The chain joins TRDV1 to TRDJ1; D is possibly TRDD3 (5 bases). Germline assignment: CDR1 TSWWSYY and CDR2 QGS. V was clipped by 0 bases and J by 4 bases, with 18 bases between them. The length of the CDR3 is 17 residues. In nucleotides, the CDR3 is TGTGCTCTTGGGGAACTTGGGGCAGGAGCACATATCGATAAACTCATCTTT. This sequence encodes CALGELGAGAHIDKLIF.

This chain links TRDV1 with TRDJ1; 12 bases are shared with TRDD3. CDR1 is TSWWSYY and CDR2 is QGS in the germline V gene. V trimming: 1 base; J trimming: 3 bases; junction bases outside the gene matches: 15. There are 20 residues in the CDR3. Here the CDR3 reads CALGEQVLRPTGGYSDKLIF. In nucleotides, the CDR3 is TGTGCTCTTGGGGAACAGGTCCTACGACCTACTGGGGGATACTCCGATAAACTCATCTTT.

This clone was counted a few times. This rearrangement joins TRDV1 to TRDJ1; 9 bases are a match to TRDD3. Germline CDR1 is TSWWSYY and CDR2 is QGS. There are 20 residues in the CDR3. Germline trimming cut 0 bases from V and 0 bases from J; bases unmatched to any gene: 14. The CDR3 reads CALGELCPTGIRGYTDKLIF. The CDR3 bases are TGTGCTCTTGGGGAACTGTGCCCTACGGGGATACGCGGGTACACCGATAAACTCATCTTT.

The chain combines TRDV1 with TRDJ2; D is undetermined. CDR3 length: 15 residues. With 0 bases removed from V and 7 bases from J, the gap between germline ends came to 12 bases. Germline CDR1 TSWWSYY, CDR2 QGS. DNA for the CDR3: TGTGCTCTTGGGGAACTGGCCGTTAGATTAGCACAACTCTTCTTT. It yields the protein CALGELAVRLAQLFF.

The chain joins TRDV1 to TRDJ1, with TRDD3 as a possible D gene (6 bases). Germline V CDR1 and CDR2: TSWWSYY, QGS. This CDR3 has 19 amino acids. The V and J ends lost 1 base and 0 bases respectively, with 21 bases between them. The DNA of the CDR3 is TGTGCTCTTGGGGAACGAACAAGGGGATCGATGCAGTACACCGATAAACTCATCTTT. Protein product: CALGERTRGSMQYTDKLIF.